A selection of T cell receptor beta chains follows, all from one sample in a study of PD-1 blockade in mismatch repair-deficient tumors. Clones were read by immunoSEQ multiplex PCR, and TCRdb kept only the in-frame ones, dropping some. This sample has some 15,000 clones, with 84% found just once. Material: PBMCs, obtained 22 weeks after starting pembrolizumab. These receptor sequences come from an adult with mismatch repair-deficient cancer. Each CDR3 is given with its conserved first and last residue. Each record gives: J gene, D gene, V gene, CDR3 protein, CDR3 DNA. D genes are given only for firm matches.

j_gene: TRBJ1-4
d_gene: TRBD1
v_gene: TRBV30
CDR3aa: CAWEDRGSEKLFF
CDR3nt: TGTGCCTGGGAGGACAGGGGAAGTGAAAAACTGTTTTTT

j_gene: TRBJ2-7
d_gene: TRBD2
v_gene: TRBV18
CDR3aa: CASSPVEAGVDEQYF
CDR3nt: TGTGCCAGCTCACCAGTAGAAGCGGGAGTAGACGAGCAGTACTTC

j_gene: TRBJ2-1
d_gene: .
v_gene: TRBV2
CDR3aa: CASSEWGDWILNEQFF
CDR3nt: TGTGCCAGCAGTGAATGGGGGGATTGGATTTTGAATGAGCAGTTCTTC

j_gene: TRBJ2-2
d_gene: TRBD2
v_gene: TRBV4-2
CDR3aa: CASSQKGGRFNTGELFF
CDR3nt: TGTGCCAGCAGCCAAAAGGGCGGGAGGTTTAACACCGGGGAGCTGTTTTTT

j_gene: TRBJ2-2
d_gene: TRBD2
v_gene: TRBV27
CDR3aa: CASSPLAGVSGELFF
CDR3nt: TGTGCCAGCAGTCCCCTAGCGGGAGTTTCCGGGGAGCTGTTTTTT

j_gene: TRBJ1-6
d_gene: TRBD1
v_gene: TRBV27
CDR3aa: CASSPGGQGGSPLHF
CDR3nt: TGTGCCAGCAGTCCCGGGGGACAGGGAGGTTCACCCCTCCACTTT

j_gene: TRBJ2-5
d_gene: .
v_gene: TRBV18
CDR3aa: CASSLLNREQETQYF
CDR3nt: TGTGCCAGCTCACTGCTTAACCGGGAACAAGAGACCCAGTACTTC

j_gene: TRBJ2-3
d_gene: .
v_gene: TRBV5-4
CDR3aa: CASSQGGTGGTTDTQYF
CDR3nt: TGTGCCAGCAGCCAAGGGGGCACAGGTGGGACTACAGATACGCAGTATTTT